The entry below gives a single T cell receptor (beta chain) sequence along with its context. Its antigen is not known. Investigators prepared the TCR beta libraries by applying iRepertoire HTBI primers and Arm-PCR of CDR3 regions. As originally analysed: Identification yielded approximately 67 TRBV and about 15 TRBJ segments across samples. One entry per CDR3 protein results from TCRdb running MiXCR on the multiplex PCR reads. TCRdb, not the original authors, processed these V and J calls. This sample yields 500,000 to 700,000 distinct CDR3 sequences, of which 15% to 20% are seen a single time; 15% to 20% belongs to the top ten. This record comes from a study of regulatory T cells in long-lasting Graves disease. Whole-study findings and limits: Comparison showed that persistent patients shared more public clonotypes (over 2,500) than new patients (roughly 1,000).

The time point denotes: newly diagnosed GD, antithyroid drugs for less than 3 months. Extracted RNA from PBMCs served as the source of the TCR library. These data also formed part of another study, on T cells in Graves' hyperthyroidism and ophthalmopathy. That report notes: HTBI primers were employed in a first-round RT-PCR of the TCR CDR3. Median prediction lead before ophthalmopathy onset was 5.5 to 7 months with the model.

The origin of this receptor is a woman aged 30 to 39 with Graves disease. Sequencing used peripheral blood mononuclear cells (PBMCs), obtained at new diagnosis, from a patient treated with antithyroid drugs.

CDR3 in DNA: TGCGCCAGCAGCGTTTTACAGGGGGGATCTGGCTACACCTTC. This encodes CASSVLQGGSGYTF. The chain is built from TRBV10-2 and TRBJ1-2; 8 bases map to TRBD1. CDR1 WSHSY and CDR2 SAAADI come from the germline V gene. V gave up 6 bases and J gave up 7 bases; unmatched junction bases: 10. The length of the CDR3 is 14 residues.